A single sample gave rise to the 9 T cell receptor beta chains below, sequenced in a study of T cells in Graves' hyperthyroidism and ophthalmopathy. Amplified regions were TCR beta CDR3 sequences from RNA transcripts. HTBI primers were used for first-round RT-PCR of the TCR CDR3. MiXCR was run by TCRdb on the multiplex PCR reads, yielding one entry per CDR3 protein. This sample has around 500,000 distinct CDR3 sequences; about 16% occur once, and the top ten carry around 32%. The specimen sequenced was blood. These TCRs come from a woman aged 25 to 39 with Graves' ophthalmopathy.

This clonotype has a count of ten or more. This chain uses TRBV20-1 with TRBJ2-2; 12 positions match TRBD2. The CDR3 runs 16 residues. V was pared by 3 bases and J by 3 bases, with 5 bases of the junction left unmatched. Germline assignment: CDR1 DFQATT and CDR2 SNEGSKA (reference sequence). The CDR3 loop is CSARPSGRAYTGELFF. The CDR3 nucleotides are TGCAGTGCTAGGCCTAGCGGGAGGGCCTACACCGGGGAGCTGTTTTTT.

A remark on this clonotype: A much larger clone differs from this one at a single base, so this may be a read error. The rearrangement joins TRBV6-1 to TRBJ1-5; D remains ambiguous. Per germline, CDR1 MNHNS and CDR2 SASEGT. The CDR3 sequence is 14 residues long. The V end lost 5 bases, the J end lost 5 bases, and 13 bases lay between the germline ends. CDR3 loop: CASSQDGVDQPQHF. In nucleotides, the CDR3 is TGTGCCAGCAGTCAAGACGGAGTAGATCAGCCCCAGCATTTT.

This clonotype has just a few counts. The rearrangement joins TRBV12-3 or TRBV12-4 to TRBJ2-1, with D perhaps being TRBD1 or TRBD2 (5 bases each). The CDR3 loop spans 15 amino acids. V was clipped by 3 bases and J by 15 bases, with 24 bases between them. This chain's CDR3 is CASSLNGRANGVRFF. Here the CDR3 DNA reads TGTGCCAGCAGTTTGAATGGCAGGGCGAACGGGGTGAGGTTCTTC.

This clonotype was seen many times. The rearrangement links TRBV5-5 to TRBJ2-1, with a possible D match to TRBD2 (5 bases). CDR3 length: 15 residues. CDR1 is SGHKS, CDR2 YYEKEE, per germline (reference sequence). V lost 2 bases and J 5 bases, leaving 14 bases between the germline ends. CDR3 protein: CASSFSVSYNNEQFF. The CDR3 bases are TGTGCCAGCAGCTTTAGCGTATCCTACAACAATGAGCAGTTCTTC.

The CDR3 DNA reads as TGCGCCAGCAGCTTAACAGGGGGGGCCTCCCCTGGGGCCAACGTCCTGACTTTC. This gives the protein CASSLTGGASPGANVLTF. This sequence joins TRBV5-1 and TRBJ2-6, with D maybe TRBD1 (8 bases). Germline CDR1 is SGHRS and CDR2 is YFSETQ. Trimming left V 2 bases short and J 2 bases short, with 17 bases between. The length of the CDR3 is 18 residues. Full variable domain (rest looked up from reference TRBV5-1 and TRBJ2-6): KAGVTQTPRYLIKTRGQQVTLSCSPISGHRSVSWYQQTPGQGLQFLFEYFSETQRNKGNFPGRFSGRQFSNSRSEMNVSTLELGDSALYLCASSLTGGASPGANVLTFGAGSRLTVL.

Only a few counts were recorded for this clonotype. The chain recombines TRBV5-1 with TRBJ1-1, with 9 bases fitting TRBD1. The germline V gene encodes CDR1 SGHRS and CDR2 YFSETQ. The CDR3 is made up of 14 amino acids. With V trimmed by 4 bases and J by 3 bases, 4 bases remained unmatched. CDR3 protein: CASSLWDRDTEAFF. For the CDR3, the DNA is TGCGCCAGCAGCCTATGGGACAGGGACACTGAAGCTTTCTTT.

In its sample, this clonotype was seen many times. This chain links TRBV2 with TRBJ1-4; D is possibly TRBD1 (5 bases). V lost 6 bases and J lost 7, with 12 bases in between. Germline V lookup: CDR1 SNHLY, CDR2 FYNNEI. The CDR3 spans 13 residues. This CDR3 reads CASSGGWTEKLFF. CDR3 coding DNA: TGTGCCAGCAGCGGGGGTTGGACTGAAAAACTGTTTTTT. The full variable domain, completed using reference TRBV2 and TRBJ1-4, is EPEVTQTPSHQVTQMGQEVILRCVPISNHLYFYWYRQILGQKVEFLVSFYNNEISEKSEIFDDQFSVERPDGSNFTLKIRSTKLEDSAMYFCASSGGWTEKLFFGSGTQLSVL.

This clonotype was seen ten or more times. The rearrangement joins TRBV20-1 to TRBJ1-6; D uncertain. This CDR3 is 11 amino acids long. The germline V gene encodes CDR1 DFQATT and CDR2 SNEGSKA (reference sequence). V lost 0 bases to trimming and J lost 9 bases, with 3 bases between them. CDR3 amino acids: CSAREGSPLHF. The DNA of the CDR3 is TGCAGTGCTAGAGAGGGTTCACCCCTCCACTTT.

This clonotype was observed at least ten times. This rearrangement joins TRBV6-1 to TRBJ1-2; weak D call: TRBD1 (5 bases). Germline V gene lookup returns CDR1 MNHNS and CDR2 SASEGT. V shed 7 bases and J shed 5 bases, with 11 bases lying between them. The CDR3 is made up of 12 amino acids. CDR3 nucleotides: TGTGCCAGCATGAGGGGACTGTATGGCTACACCTTC. Protein product: CASMRGLYGYTF.